This record covers a single T cell receptor beta chain. What it binds is not known. Despite likely unrecorded immune exposures, the donors were nominally healthy at the time of sampling. V lost 4 bases and J lost 8, with 11 bases in between. This CDR3 is 12 amino acids long. Germline CDR1 is SGHTA and CDR2 is FQGTGA. This sample stems from a study of cytomegalovirus exposure and HLA in healthy donors. General study findings and limits: For most TCR beta V segments, an earlier analysis put the productive rate at about 87% or about 30% of the time.

Primers: 60 Vbeta forward and 13 Jbeta reverse. Some clones are missing from TCRdb's copy, which holds only in-frame ones; the method was immunoSEQ multiplex PCR. Among more than 200,000 clones listed, around 79% were seen once. Sequencing was carried out using PBMCs. V gene TRBV7-3 combines with J gene TRBJ1-1; D perhaps matches TRBD1 (6 bases). The receptor comes from a man aged 18-30 years in good health and CMV-seronegative. The CDR3 DNA sequence: TGTGCCAGCAGCTCACAGGACAGCGAAGCTTTCTTT. Encoded protein: CASSSQDSEAFF.